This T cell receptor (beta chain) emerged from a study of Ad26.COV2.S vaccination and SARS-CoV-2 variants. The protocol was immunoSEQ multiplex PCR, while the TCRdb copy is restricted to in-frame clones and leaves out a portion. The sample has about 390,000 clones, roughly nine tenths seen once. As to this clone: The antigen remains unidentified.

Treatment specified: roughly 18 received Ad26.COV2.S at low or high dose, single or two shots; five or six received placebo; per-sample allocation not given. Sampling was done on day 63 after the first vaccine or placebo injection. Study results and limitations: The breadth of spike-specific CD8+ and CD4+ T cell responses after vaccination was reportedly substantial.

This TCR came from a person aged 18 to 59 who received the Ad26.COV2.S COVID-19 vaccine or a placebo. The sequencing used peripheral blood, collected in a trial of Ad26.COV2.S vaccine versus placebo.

DNA for the CDR3: TGTGCCAGTAACAGGGTATACAATCAGCCCCAGCATTTT. Amino acid sequence: CASNRVYNQPQHF. This rearrangement joins TRBV19 to TRBJ1-5; D is perhaps TRBD1 (6 bases). The germline V gene encodes CDR1 LNHDA and CDR2 SQIVND (reference sequence). There are 13 residues in the CDR3. V was clipped by 7 bases and J by 3 bases, with 10 bases between them.